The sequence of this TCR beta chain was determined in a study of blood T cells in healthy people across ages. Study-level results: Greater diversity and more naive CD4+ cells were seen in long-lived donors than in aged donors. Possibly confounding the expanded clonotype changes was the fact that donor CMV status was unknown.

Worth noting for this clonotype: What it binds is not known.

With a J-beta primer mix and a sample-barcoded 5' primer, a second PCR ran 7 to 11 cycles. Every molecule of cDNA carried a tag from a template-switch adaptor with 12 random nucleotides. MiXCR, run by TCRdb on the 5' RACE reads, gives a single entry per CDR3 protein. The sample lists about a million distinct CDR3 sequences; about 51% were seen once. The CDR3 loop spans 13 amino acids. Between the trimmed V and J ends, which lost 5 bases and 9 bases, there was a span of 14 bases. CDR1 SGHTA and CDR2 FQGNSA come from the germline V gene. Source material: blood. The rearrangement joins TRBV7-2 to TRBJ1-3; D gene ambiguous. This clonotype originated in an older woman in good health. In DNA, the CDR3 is TGTGCCAGCAGCCAAAATCCCCCCGCCACCATATATTTT. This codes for CASSQNPPATIYF.